Each of the 18 T cell receptor beta chains below was sequenced from the same sample in a study of blood T cell repertoires in COVID-19. Method: immunoSEQ multiplex PCR; TCRdb's copy keeps in-frame clones and lacks some. The repertoire consists of 150,000 or so clones, with about four fifths occurring once and the leading ten covering 15%. The sample taken for sequencing was peripheral blood. Receptor source: a human donor with acute or convalescent COVID-19. The donor label of this sample is uncertain.

The chain carries TRBV19 and TRBJ1-5, with 9 bases lining up with TRBD1. This CDR3 region has 21 residues. Losses at the gene ends were 4 bases for V and 0 bases for J; bases not matched to a gene: 19. Germline-derived CDR1 and CDR2 are LNHDA and SQIVND (reference sequence). CDR3: CASSRTTGQGWSGGSNQPQHF. CDR3 coding DNA: TGTGCCAGTAGTAGAACTACGGGACAGGGATGGTCCGGTGGTAGCAATCAGCCCCAGCATTTT. Supplemented by reference TRBV19 and TRBJ1-5, the full variable domain reads DGGITQSPKYLFRKEGQNVTLSCEQNLNHDAMYWYRQDPGQGLRLIYYSQIVNDFQKGDIAEGYSVSREKKESFPLTVTSAQKNPTAFYLCASSRTTGQGWSGGSNQPQHFGDGTRLSIL.

The rearrangement uses TRBV12-3 or TRBV12-4 and TRBJ1-5; D is perhaps TRBD1 (5 bases). The CDR3 is made up of 13 amino acids. Trimming stripped 3 bases from V and 5 bases from J, with 8 bases between. CDR3 region: CASSFGAYQPQHF. The CDR3 DNA sequence: TGTGCCAGCAGTTTTGGGGCTTATCAGCCCCAGCATTTT.

The rearrangement links TRBV5-6 to TRBJ2-5; D may be TRBD1 (5 bases). This CDR3 has 15 residues. Germline V lookup: CDR1 SGHDT, CDR2 YYEEEE. Trimming left V 1 base short and J 5 bases short, with 15 bases between. CDR3 sequence reads: CASSLRLFKGETQYF. DNA of the CDR3: TGTGCCAGCAGCTTGAGGCTCTTTAAGGGGGAGACCCAGTACTTC.

The chain combines TRBV29-1 with TRBJ1-1; D perhaps matches TRBD1 (5 bases). Trimming cost V 2 bases and J 4 bases, with 11 bases left between them. Germline-derived CDR1 and CDR2 are SQVTM and ANQGSEA. The CDR3 extends over 13 amino acids. CDR3 amino acids: CSVERDLGTEAFF. CDR3 DNA sequence: TGCAGCGTTGAAAGGGACTTGGGCACTGAAGCTTTCTTT.

V is TRBV6-5 and J is TRBJ1-2; TRBD1 aligns across 8 bases. The CDR3 has 14 residues. CDR1 MNHEY and CDR2 SVGAGI come from the germline V gene. With 5 bases clipped from V and 2 bases from J, the junction kept 4 bases outside the gene matches. The CDR3 loop reads CASSQGDRNYGYTF. CDR3 sequence (DNA): TGTGCCAGCAGTCAGGGGGACAGGAACTATGGCTACACCTTC.

The gene calls are TRBV29-1 and TRBJ2-1, with D perhaps TRBD2 (6 bases). The germline V gene encodes CDR1 SQVTM and CDR2 ANQGSEA. This CDR3 is built from 17 residues. V was shortened by 1 base and J by 4 bases, with 20 bases between the two germline ends. The CDR3 region is CSVEGLGVGGAYNEQFF. The CDR3 DNA reads TGCAGCGTTGAAGGGCTCGGGGTCGGAGGGGCTTACAATGAGCAGTTCTTC.

J is TRBJ1-1 and V is TRBV18, with D possibly TRBD1 on 5 matching bases. Between the trimmed V and J ends, which lost 3 bases and 8 bases, there was a span of 16 bases. The CDR3 totals 14 residues. The V gene's germline CDR1 is KGHSH and CDR2 LQKENI. The CDR3, as DNA: TGTGCCAGCTCACCGAACCGGGACTCTAAAGAAGCTTTCTTT. Its protein is CASSPNRDSKEAFF.

J is TRBJ2-5 and V is TRBV7-6, with D perhaps TRBD2 (6 bases). Trimming removed 3 bases from V and 5 bases from J, with 10 bases in between. CDR1 is SGHVS, CDR2 FNYEAQ, per germline. The CDR3 covers 13 residues. The CDR3 spells CASSFYGGETQYF. DNA of the CDR3: TGTGCCAGCAGCTTCTATGGGGGGGAGACCCAGTACTTC.

The V call is TRBV30, the J call TRBJ2-7; 7 bases fit TRBD2. The CDR3 covers 13 residues. V dropped 5 bases and J dropped 6; count of bases not matched to a gene: 10. Germline-derived CDR1 and CDR2 are GTSNPN and SVGIG (reference sequence). This CDR3 is CAWGRSGGGEQYF. CDR3 nucleotides: TGTGCCTGGGGCAGATCGGGCGGGGGCGAGCAGTACTTC.

This clone has more than one count but fewer than ten. V usage is TRBV5-1 and J usage is TRBJ2-7; possibly TRBD1 for D (6 bases). V shed 0 bases and J shed 0 bases, with 10 bases lying between them. Germline CDR1 reads SGHRS; CDR2 reads YFSETQ. The CDR3 is 15 residues long. The CDR3: CASSLARTVSYEQYF. DNA of the CDR3: TGCGCCAGCAGCTTGGCCCGGACAGTCTCCTACGAGCAGTACTTC.

The V and J genes are TRBV7-2 and TRBJ2-3, with 14 bases aligning to TRBD2. Per germline, CDR1 SGHTA and CDR2 FQGNSA. This CDR3 has 19 residues. The V gene end was trimmed by 6 bases and the J gene end by 0 bases; junction bases not matched to a gene: 11. CDR3 protein: CASSRTSGGLVTSTDTQYF. CDR3 DNA sequence: TGTGCCAGCAGTCGGACTAGCGGGGGGTTGGTTACTAGCACAGATACGCAGTATTTT.

The V and J genes are TRBV7-2 and TRBJ2-1; 8 bases align to TRBD2. In germline, CDR1 is SGHTA, CDR2 FQGNSA. CDR3 length: 16 amino acids. With 1 base clipped from V and 6 bases from J, the junction kept 8 bases outside the gene matches. DNA for the CDR3: TGTGCCAGCAGCTTAGTATCCCCGGGGGGGGTCAATGAGCAGTTCTTC. Its translation is CASSLVSPGGVNEQFF.

The chain carries TRBV6-5 and TRBJ1-2, with TRBD1 as a possible D gene (6 bases). Deletions cut 9 bases from V and 6 bases from J, with 20 bases between. The CDR3 covers 14 residues. CDR1 and CDR2 from the germline V gene are MNHEY and SVGAGI. The CDR3 bases are TGTGCCAGTCGAAACAGGGTTACGTTTGATGGCTACACCTTC. The encoded protein is CASRNRVTFDGYTF.

The rearrangement joins TRBV11-2 to TRBJ2-1, with TRBD2 as a possible D gene (6 bases). V was clipped by 6 bases and J by 10 bases, with 10 bases between them. Looked up from germline, CDR1 is SGHAT and CDR2 is FQNNGV. This CDR3 region has 11 residues. CDR3 residues: CASSWGREQFF. In DNA, the CDR3 is TGTGCCAGCAGTTGGGGGAGGGAGCAGTTCTTC.

The V and J genes are TRBV30 and TRBJ2-2, with D possibly TRBD1 on 6 matching bases. Germline V gene lookup returns CDR1 GTSNPN and CDR2 SVGIG (reference sequence). The V and J ends lost 3 bases and 5 bases respectively, with 16 bases between them. The CDR3 totals 15 residues. This CDR3 reads CAWRQWGHRTGELFF. The CDR3 DNA follows: TGTGCCTGGAGGCAGTGGGGACACCGAACCGGGGAGCTGTTTTTT.

The V call is TRBV6-5, the J call TRBJ2-5, with D perhaps matching TRBD1 (6 bases). V was pared by 7 bases and J by 4 bases, with 7 bases between. The CDR3 has 11 amino acids. CDR1 and CDR2 from the germline V gene are MNHEY and SVGAGI. CDR3 DNA: TGTGCCAGCATCAGGGGAGAGACCCAGTACTTC. The encoded protein is CASIRGETQYF.

The chain recombines TRBV6-1 with TRBJ2-5; D gene uncertain. Trimming removed 3 bases at V and 4 bases at J, with 12 bases between. There are 14 residues in the CDR3. The V gene's germline CDR1 is MNHNS and CDR2 SASEGT. The CDR3 sequence: CASSEGLGSETQYF. For the CDR3, the DNA is TGTGCCAGCAGTGAGGGCCTGGGCTCAGAGACCCAGTACTTC.

The V call is TRBV7-2, the J call TRBJ1-5, with 9 bases that match TRBD1. V dropped 5 bases and J dropped 4; count of bases not matched to a gene: 6. CDR3 size: 15 residues. CDR1 SGHTA and CDR2 FQGNSA come from the germline V gene. This chain's CDR3 is CASSHPGQGNQPQHF. The CDR3, as DNA: TGTGCCAGCAGCCACCCGGGACAGGGTAATCAGCCCCAGCATTTT.